This record looks at one T cell receptor beta chain sequence and its context. As yet, its antigen is unknown. This sample is drawn from a study of shared clonotypes between healthy human individuals. This CDR3 region has 15 residues. V gave up 5 bases and J gave up 1 base, with 14 bases separating them. Germline CDR1 is MDHEN and CDR2 is SYDVKM. Study results and caveats: Sequencing depth was a factor that was expected to affect clonotype sharing among donors.

Samples underwent the assay at deep level. TCRdb's copy holds only in-frame clones and misses some; the assay was immunoSEQ multiplex PCR. The sample includes 1.5 million to 1.9 million clones, 95% to 99% of them seen just once. The sequence was obtained from a man under 40 in good health. The chain carries TRBV28 and TRBJ1-2; D uncertain. Sequences were obtained from naive CD4+ T cells sorted from blood. Subset meaning: CD45RA+ positively selected. The CDR3 loop is CASSLGGSYNYGYTF. CDR3 DNA: TGTGCCAGCAGTCTAGGAGGCAGTTATAACTATGGCTACACCTTC.